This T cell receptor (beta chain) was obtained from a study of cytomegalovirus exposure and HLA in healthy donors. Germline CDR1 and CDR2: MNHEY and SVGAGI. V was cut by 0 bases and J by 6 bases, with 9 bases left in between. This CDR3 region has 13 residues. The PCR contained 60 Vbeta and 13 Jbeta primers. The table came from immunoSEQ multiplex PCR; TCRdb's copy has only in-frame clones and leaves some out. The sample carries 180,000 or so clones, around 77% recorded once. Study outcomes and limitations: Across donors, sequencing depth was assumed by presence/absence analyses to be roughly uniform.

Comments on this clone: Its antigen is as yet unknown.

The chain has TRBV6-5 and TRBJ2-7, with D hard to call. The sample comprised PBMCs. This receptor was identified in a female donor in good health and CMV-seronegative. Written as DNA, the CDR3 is TGTGCCAGCAGTTACTCGTCCGGTTTCGAGCAGTACTTC. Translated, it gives CASSYSSGFEQYF.